The next 3 T cell receptor beta chains were all read from a single sample in a study of Graves' ophthalmopathy and Graves' hyperthyroidism. RNA transcripts were the source from which TCR beta CDR3 regions were amplified. First-round RT-PCR used HTBI primers; second-round multiplex PCR followed. MiXCR, run by TCRdb on the multiplex PCR reads, gives a single entry per CDR3 protein. The sample has about 480,000 distinct CDR3 sequences; 13% to 15% are singletons. Sequenced sample: blood. These receptors were collected from a woman in her twenties or thirties with Graves' ophthalmopathy.

This clonotype was seen at least ten times. This chain uses TRBV20-1 with TRBJ2-5; tentatively, D is TRBD2 (6 bases). From germline, CDR1 is DFQATT and CDR2 SNEGSKA (reference sequence). This CDR3 spans 13 amino acids. Trimming cost V 6 bases and J 0 bases, with 11 bases left between them. The CDR3 DNA follows: TGCAGTGCCAGGCGGGACTACCAAGAGACCCAGTACTTC. Protein sequence: CSARRDYQETQYF.

Many counts were recorded for this clonotype. CDR3 sequence reads: CASTSRGGLGEQYF. CDR3 bases: TGTGCCAGCACCTCCCGGGGCGGTCTAGGGGAGCAGTACTTC. The V and J genes are TRBV28 and TRBJ2-7; D may match TRBD1 or TRBD2 (5 bases each). Germline CDR1 reads MDHEN; CDR2 reads SYDVKM. V shed 7 bases and J shed 7 bases, with 20 bases lying between them. The CDR3 loop spans 14 amino acids.

This clonotype was recorded many times. The rearrangement joins TRBV6-5 to TRBJ1-2; no clear D. Trimming left V 7 bases short and J 4 bases short, with 10 bases between. CDR1 is MNHEY, CDR2 SVGAGI, per germline. The CDR3 is 12 amino acids. CDR3 sequence reads: CASKVGSYGYTF. The CDR3 DNA follows: TGTGCCAGCAAGGTGGGGTCCTATGGCTACACCTTC.